The 14 T cell receptor beta chains presented below share a single source sample, sequenced in a study of blood T cell repertoires in COVID-19. Only in-frame clones appear in the TCRdb table, and some are missing; sequencing was by immunoSEQ multiplex PCR. Among about 130,000 clones, more than 85% were seen once, and the ten largest hold around 20%. Sequencing was performed on peripheral blood. The source of these receptors is a man aged 50-59 years with active or convalescent COVID-19.

The CDR3: CSATYYEQYF. DNA of the CDR3: TGCAGTGCTACCTACTACGAGCAGTACTTC. The gene calls are TRBV20-1 and TRBJ2-7; D not resolved. Germline V gene sequence: CDR1 DFQATT, CDR2 SNEGSKA (reference sequence). V was trimmed by 4 bases and J by 3 bases, leaving 4 bases between them. The CDR3 consists of 10 residues.

V gene TRBV7-8 combines with J gene TRBJ1-1; D gene uncertain. Germline values: CDR1 SGHVS, CDR2 FQNEAQ. The length of the CDR3 is 13 residues. Trimming left V 1 base short and J 4 bases short, with 7 bases between. CDR3 sequence (DNA): TGTGCCAGCAGCTTAGGGGCAGGCACTGAAGCTTTCTTT. Amino acid sequence: CASSLGAGTEAFF.

This chain uses TRBV21-1 with TRBJ2-3; the DNA was not compared with TRBD2, the D call given in the table. TRBV21-1 is an annotated pseudogene. The CDR3 is 19 residues long. Written as DNA, the CDR3 is TGTGCCAGCAGCAACATTGGGACTAGCGGGGTTGCTAGCACAGATACGCAGTATTTT. This gives the protein CASSNIGTSGVASTDTQYF.

V usage is TRBV5-8 and J usage is TRBJ2-3; D perhaps matches TRBD1 (5 bases). CDR3 size: 14 residues. The V end lost 4 bases, the J end lost 6 bases, and 15 bases lay between the germline ends. The germline gives CDR1 SGHTS, CDR2 YDEGEE. The CDR3 sequence: CASSPARAADTQYF. The CDR3 region has the DNA TGTGCCAGCAGCCCGGCCAGGGCCGCGGATACGCAGTATTTT.

The chain links TRBV7-8 to TRBJ1-3; no clear D gene. The V end lost 0 bases, the J end lost 0 bases, and 9 bases lay between the germline ends. The CDR3 covers 16 residues. Per the germline V gene, CDR1 is SGHVS and CDR2 is FQNEAQ. The DNA for the CDR3 is TGTGCCAGCAGCTTAGCGCTTGCAGTCTCTGGAAACACCATATATTTT. Protein sequence: CASSLALAVSGNTIYF.

V gene TRBV5-1 combines with J gene TRBJ2-1; 7 bases are a match to TRBD2. CDR1 is SGHRS, CDR2 YFSETQ, per germline. V lost 4 bases to trimming and J lost 0 bases; unmatched junction nucleotides: 10. This CDR3 has 17 residues. The CDR3 protein is CASSPRAGPPSYNEQFF. The DNA of the CDR3 is TGCGCCAGCAGCCCCCGAGCGGGACCCCCCTCCTACAATGAGCAGTTCTTC.

This sequence joins TRBV28 and TRBJ2-3, with TRBD2 matching over 7 bases. The ends lost 10 bases at V and 5 bases at J; junction bases unmatched: 9. Germline V CDR1 and CDR2: MDHEN, SYDVKM. The CDR3 loop spans 13 amino acids. This CDR3 reads CATPGGGGDTQYF. The DNA of the CDR3 is TGTGCCACTCCGGGGGGAGGAGGAGATACGCAGTATTTT.

The V gene is TRBV12-5, the J gene TRBJ2-1; D possibly corresponds to TRBD2 (5 bases). Germline-derived CDR1 and CDR2 are LGHNT and FRNRAP. Trimming left V 3 bases short and J 10 bases short, with 19 bases between. The CDR3 has 15 amino acids. CDR3 sequence (DNA): TGTGCTAGTGGTTTAGCTCTGGAGGAGGTCAGGGAGCAGTTCTTC. Protein sequence: CASGLALEEVREQFF. Complete variable domain (other parts from reference TRBV12-5 and TRBJ2-1): DARVTQTPRHKVTEMGQEVTMRCQPILGHNTVFWYRQTMMQGLELLAYFRNRAPLDDSGMPKDRFSAEMPDATLATLKIQPSEPRDSAVYFCASGLALEEVREQFFGPGTRLTVL.

The gene calls are TRBV7-6 and TRBJ1-3, with 9 bases that match TRBD1. J lost 2 bases, V lost 5 bases, and 4 bases had no gene match. CDR1 and CDR2 from the germline V gene are SGHVS and FNYEAQ. The CDR3 loop spans 15 amino acids. The CDR3 region has the DNA TGTGCCAGCAGCACCCGACAGGGGGCTGGAAACACCATATATTTT. Encoded protein: CASSTRQGAGNTIYF.

This chain links TRBV10-3 with TRBJ1-2, with 8 positions matching TRBD1. The length of the CDR3 is 16 residues. Germline CDR1 ENHRY, CDR2 SYGVKD. With V trimmed by 4 bases and J by 5 bases, 12 bases remained unmatched. This CDR3 reads CAISGETGADGYGYTF. The CDR3 DNA is TGTGCCATCAGTGGCGAGACAGGGGCGGATGGTTATGGCTACACCTTC.

V and J are TRBV27 and TRBJ2-7; weak D call: TRBD2 (5 bases). This CDR3 region has 15 residues. Germline CDR1 reads MNHEY; CDR2 reads SMNVEV (reference sequence). V was shortened by 0 bases and J by 4 bases, with 13 bases between the two germline ends. CDR3 nucleotides: TGTGCCAGCAGTTTATCCCGGGGTCTCCCTTACGAGCAGTACTTC. Translated: CASSLSRGLPYEQYF.

The chain couples TRBV14 to TRBJ1-2; D remains unclear. Germline V lookup: CDR1 SGHDN, CDR2 FVKESK. Between the trimmed V and J ends, which lost 2 bases and 6 bases, there was a span of 19 bases. CDR3 length: 16 amino acids. The CDR3 sequence: CASSQTSLSGLNGYTF. The CDR3 DNA is TGTGCCAGCAGCCAAACCTCCCTGTCTGGGCTGAATGGCTACACCTTC.

The chain carries TRBV6-5 and TRBJ2-7, with 11 bases that match TRBD2. V lost 6 bases and J lost 0; bases outside the gene matches: 4. The germline CDR1 and CDR2 sequences are MNHEY and SVGAGI. This CDR3 is 15 amino acids long. CDR3 loop: CASRAGTSGSYEQYF. In DNA form, the CDR3 reads TGTGCCAGCAGAGCCGGGACTAGCGGCTCCTACGAGCAGTACTTC.

The chain employs TRBV4-1 and TRBJ2-7; D is possibly TRBD1 (5 bases). Trimming took 1 base from V and 5 from J, leaving 15 bases between them. This CDR3 region has 15 residues. CDR1 is MGHRA, CDR2 YSYEKL, per germline. The CDR3 DNA reads as TGCGCCAGCAGCCAAGCTTCCCAGGGCGGCCACGAGCAGTACTTC. As protein: CASSQASQGGHEQYF.